Shown below are 3 T cell receptor beta chains from a single sample sequenced in a study of PD-1 blockade in mismatch repair-deficient tumors. Clones were read by immunoSEQ multiplex PCR, and TCRdb kept only the in-frame ones, dropping some. Of over 75,000 clones listed, approximately 81% were seen once; the top ten hold just over 2.5%. This sample comprised peripheral blood, obtained 12 weeks after starting pembrolizumab. These TCRs come from an adult with mismatch repair-deficient cancer.

The V call is TRBV27, the J call TRBJ2-1; possible D gene TRBD2, 5 bases. V dropped 5 bases and J dropped 7 bases, with 18 bases sitting between them. Germline CDR1 MNHEY, CDR2 SMNVEV (reference sequence). This CDR3 has 15 amino acids. The CDR3 is CASSRTYQMGNEQFF. The CDR3 DNA is TGTGCCAGCAGTCGGACTTACCAAATGGGTAATGAGCAGTTCTTC.

The V gene is TRBV11-3, the J gene TRBJ2-7; 9 positions match TRBD1. CDR3 size: 15 residues. The V segment lost 5 bases and the J segment 2 bases; nucleotides outside the gene matches: 7. Germline values: CDR1 SGHNT, CDR2 YENEEA. The CDR3 protein is CASSLGQGSTYEQYF. The DNA of the CDR3 is TGTGCCAGCAGCCTAGGACAGGGGTCAACCTACGAGCAGTACTTC.

This chain connects TRBV10-2 to TRBJ2-7, with 10 positions matching TRBD2. CDR1 is WSHSY and CDR2 is SAAADI in the germline V gene. The V segment lost 7 bases and the J segment 4 bases; nucleotides outside the gene matches: 7. The CDR3 is 14 amino acids. In nucleotides, the CDR3 is TGCGCCAGCAACCTAGCGGGAGTGGAATACGAGCAGTACTTC. It encodes CASNLAGVEYEQYF.